This TCR beta chain was profiled in a study of shared clonotypes between healthy human individuals. Notes on the study in general: The diversity represented, both genetic and in exposure history, was limited by few donors.

Researchers divided each subset's genomic DNA evenly across several immunoSEQ plates. The assay was immunoSEQ multiplex PCR, and TCRdb's table has in-frame clones only and misses some. The sample has roughly 2.1 million clones, approximately 94% seen once; the top ten hold under 2%. The length of the CDR3 is 15 residues. V was pared by 0 bases and J by 4 bases, with 12 bases between. Per germline, CDR1 MNHEY and CDR2 SVGAGI. As concerns this clone: Its antigen is as yet unknown.

The naive CD8 fraction comprised CD45RO-negative cells positively selected for CCR7 and excluded terminally differentiated effector memory CD45RA+ cells. This chain connects TRBV6-5 to TRBJ1-1; D ambiguous. This receptor was taken from a man aged 18 to 35 in good health. Some clones in this sample may be carry-over from other donors' samples. The sample was naive CD8+ T cells from PBMCs. The CDR3 here is CASSYSRAMSTEAFF. CDR3 coding DNA: TGTGCCAGCAGTTACTCGAGGGCCATGAGCACTGAAGCTTTCTTT.